The 2 T cell receptor beta chains listed next were all sequenced from one sample in a study of control samples from healthy donors and cancer patients. The data were produced by immunoSEQ multiplex PCR, yet TCRdb's version contains in-frame clones alone and is incomplete. The sample has about 29,000 clones, around nine tenths seen once. The sequencing input was formalin-fixed, paraffin-embedded tissue. These receptor sequences come from a female donor with melanoma.

The V and J genes are TRBV7-8 and TRBJ1-6; tentatively, D is TRBD1 (5 bases). V shed 3 bases and J shed 8 bases, with 11 bases lying between them. The CDR3 has 14 residues. Germline loops: CDR1 SGHVS, CDR2 FQNEAQ. The CDR3 loop reads CASSLSLGDSPLHF. The CDR3 DNA reads TGTGCCAGCAGCTTGAGCCTAGGGGATTCACCCCTCCACTTT.

V and J are TRBV20-1 and TRBJ2-7, with TRBD2 matching 8 bases. Germline V gives CDR1 DFQATT, CDR2 SNEGSKA (reference sequence). Losses at the gene ends were 3 bases for V and 2 bases for J; bases not matched to a gene: 6. This CDR3 has 14 amino acids. The CDR3 spells CSASWLAGPYEQYF. CDR3 in DNA: TGCAGTGCTAGTTGGCTAGCGGGTCCCTACGAGCAGTACTTC.